What follows describes a single TCR beta chain. What it binds is unknown. This record belongs to a study of T-cell reconstitution after alpha-beta-depleted transplantation in children. Study-wide results and limits: The origin of high day-60 TCRbeta diversity in some patients lay in surviving recipient T cells and thymic progenitors.

Unique molecular identifiers were incorporated when the TCRbeta library was constructed. TCRdb re-derived calls from the PCR reads in MiXCR, one entry per CDR3 protein. Of more than 85,000 distinct CDR3 sequences listed, 7% to 8% are singletons. The CDR3 runs 15 residues. V shed 6 bases and J 7 bases; nucleotides not matched to a gene: 11. CDR1 and CDR2 (germline): DFQATT, SNEGSKA (reference sequence). The starting material was PBMCs, obtained before TCRalphabeta/CD19-depleted stem cell transplant. The chain has TRBV20-1 and TRBJ2-1; 11 bases are shared with TRBD2. This clonotype was sampled from a boy under 10 years old with acute lymphoblastic leukemia, due to receive a stem cell transplant. The CDR3 DNA follows: TGCAGTGCCCCCCCATCGACTAGCGGGATAAATGAGCAGTTCTTC. This translates into CSAPPSTSGINEQFF.